The rows below give T cell receptor beta chains drawn from one sample of a study of regulatory T cells in long-lasting Graves disease. One entry per CDR3 protein, called by TCRdb with MiXCR from the multiplex PCR reads. This table holds 600,000 to 800,000 distinct CDR3 sequences, approximately 31% found once. Sequences were derived from peripheral blood mononuclear cells (PBMCs), sampled when the disease was refractory, from a patient treated with antithyroid drugs. The receptors stem from a female donor with Graves disease. The CDR3 runs from the conserved cysteine through the conserved F or W. Some rows mark clone size as missing; the rest say once, few, many or name a class of expanded clone.

v_call clone_size cdr3_aa
TRBV7-6 . CASSLVSGASTDTQYF
TRBV16 . CASSPSVSSKDGYTF
TRBV2 many CASTVDGIYEQYF
TRBV5-1 . CASSLGPGQGEEKLFF
TRBV3-1 . CASSPDRDGSPLHF
TRBV28 many CASSAYYRRYGYTF
TRBV6-1 . CASRYDAGPPNTGELFF
TRBV27 few CASSLRRTNNQPQHF
TRBV28 few CASNPQVSYSNQPQHF
TRBV14 . CASSQDCHRASTDTQYF
TRBV5-1 . CASSLHGEGYGYTF
TRBV7-9 . CASFGGGDTEAFF
TRBV20-1 few CSARWAYSGNTIYF
TRBV6-1 . CASILGRNSPLHF
TRBV29-1 few CSVLSPNDMGYTF
TRBV13 once CASSPRGQAELGANVLTF
TRBV29-1 many CSGAWGVEETQYF
TRBV25-1 few CASNQGISNSPLHF
TRBV5-1 . CASSLVRVEGHTEAFF
TRBV18 . CASSPLQGEAFF
TRBV19 . CASSSGGDTGELFF
TRBV2 many CASSEARVSLNTEAFF
TRBV6-1 many CASSPGRASYEQYF
TRBV3-1 . CASSQRARGEQFF
TRBV30 . CAWSVRDAIYF
TRBV6-2/TRBV6-3 few CASRKGLGETQYF
TRBV24-1 few CATSDHSNQPQHF
TRBV29-1 once CSPAVGTEAFF
TRBV27 few CASRLEGVKTGELFF
TRBV28 . CASSHGGVSYEQYF
TRBV11-2 . CASSTRDRSSTEAFF
TRBV2 many CASSRTATGELFF
TRBV20-1 few CSARAPAGYQETQYF
TRBV6-2/TRBV6-3 few CASSSTRFTGELFF
TRBV10-3 many CAISESVGGETQYF
TRBV9 . CASSVGGRGSSGYTF
TRBV7-9 few CASSLRPTSGRRGETQYF
TRBV5-1 few CASSLDGGRGTEAFF
TRBV12-3/TRBV12-4 . CASSMGPGNTGELFF
TRBV27 . CASGGASTDTQYF
TRBV29-1 . CSLEGQREYNEQFF
TRBV3-1 many CASSRDRGHTEAFF
TRBV5-4 once CASSQVATDSNQPQHF
TRBV20-1 . CSARSTGFTDTQYF
TRBV5-1 once CASSARLGPETQYF
TRBV12-3/TRBV12-4 many CASSLAENNQPQHF
TRBV5-1 few CASSLGFRRMNTEAFF
TRBV5-5 . CASSMTELNYGYTF
TRBV3-1 few CASSQSAGVETQYF
TRBV12-3/TRBV12-4 few CASSPKGQGYYGYTF
TRBV12-3/TRBV12-4 . CASRGTGGATYGYTF
TRBV11-2 few CASSRTTGHSGANVLTF
TRBV6-9 many CASSYTGGLSYEQYF
TRBV3-1 . CASSPTDGNYGYTF
TRBV12-3/TRBV12-4 . CASSFGPDDGYTF